This T cell receptor beta chain appears in the sequencing data of a study of blood T cell repertoires in COVID-19. Turning to the study itself: Material from acute and convalescent COVID-19 was sourced from the United States, Italy and Spain. PBMCs, B-cell-depleted T cells, or T cells provided the cDNA or gDNA that made up the material.

As handled by the study authors: Amplification of reference gene primers was used by the study to estimate nucleated cell counts. Sequenced by immunoSEQ multiplex PCR; TCRdb stores in-frame clones only, minus some. V and J calls and clone size follow that table, whereas D and trimming were derived from the DNA. The data hold about 310,000 clones, with roughly 90% observed a single time. The clonotype was recovered from a man aged 18 to 29 with active or convalescent COVID-19. The sequenced sample was peripheral blood.

CDR3 nucleotide sequence: TGTGCCAGCAGACAGGGGGTCGGGGAGCTGTTTTTT. Its protein product is CASRQGVGELFF. The chain employs TRBV2 and TRBJ2-2, with TRBD1 matching 8 bases. Germline-derived CDR1 and CDR2 are SNHLY and FYNNEI. CDR3 size: 12 residues. After removal of 6 bases from V and 7 bases from J, the junction contained 1 base not matched to a gene.